Listed here is a single T cell receptor beta chain. Clones were sequenced by immunoSEQ multiplex PCR, and TCRdb holds only the in-frame ones, with some missing. The table has 350,000 to 550,000 clones, approximately 90% seen once. This study enrolled people aged about 18 to 100 from approximately 25 US geographic areas. Cohort placement rested on clinical history that participants reported themselves. These data are taken from a study of blood T cell repertoires in COVID-19. About the study: In each case, the material was cDNA or gDNA derived from T cells, B-cell-depleted T cells, or PBMCs.

From germline, CDR1 is SQVTM and CDR2 ANQGSEA. The CDR3 has 14 residues. The trim removed 6 bases at V and 8 bases at J, leaving 16 bases unmatched. The TCR sequence derives from a woman aged 18-35 years with acute COVID-19. Input material: PBMCs or T cells enriched from blood (not recorded which). V is TRBV29-1 and J is TRBJ2-7; 7 nucleotides align to TRBD1. In DNA, the CDR3 is TGCAGCGTGAGGGGGCCTAGCTGGAGTTTGCAGCAGTACTTC. This translates into CSVRGPSWSLQQYF.